This T cell receptor (beta chain) was found in a study of OX40 agonist ivuxolimab in advanced cancers. For context, the study as a whole: Ivuxolimab, which targeted the costimulatory receptor OX40 (CD134), was an agonistic, fully human IgG2 monoclonal antibody. The point of sequencing TCRbeta in the periphery was to test whether ivuxolimab changed TCR sequence diversity and drove clonal T-cell expansion. Of the 50 or so patients in dose escalation, 19 had hepatocellular carcinoma, about 15 had melanoma, 9 had renal cell carcinoma and 9 had head and neck cancer. Patients were allowed to have had prior anti-PD-1, anti-PD-L1 or anti-CTLA-4 therapy, and more than 35% of the dose-escalation patients had been treated with checkpoint inhibitors. A male proportion of under 85% and a mean age of roughly 55 years, ranging from roughly 23 to 85, were recorded for the dose-escalation cohort. Intravenous ivuxolimab was administered to patients every 2 weeks at six dose levels: 0.01, 0.1, 0.3, 1.5, 3 and 10 mg/kg. Three dose-escalation patients achieved partial responses, one with hepatocellular carcinoma and two with cutaneous melanoma. The paper describes the monotherapy dose-escalation part (N of about 50 patients) of the phase I trial of ivuxolimab. Points the paper makes about the study in general: At doses of 0.1 to 3.0 mg/kg, clonal expansion of both CD4+ and CD8+ blood T cells was observed from baseline to week 6. In partial responders in the 0.1-3.0 mg/kg groups, normalized peripheral clonal expansion was found to be among the lowest, especially among CD8+ T cells. After ivuxolimab, CD8+ T cells had more expanded clones than CD4+ T cells on average. The antigen specificity of the clonally expanded peripheral T cells was not determined. Low levels of normalized T-cell clonal expansion were also shown by some nonresponding patients.

The CDR3, cysteine through phenylalanine, is 14 amino acids long. Just CDR3 DNA is preserved here, 42 bases in frame from base 1. Via the germline V gene, CDR1 is KGHSH and CDR2 LQKENI. Deletion took 6 bases off V and 5 bases off J, with a span of 11 bases between the germline ends. A remark on this clone: What antigen it recognizes has not been identified. Base qualities were left out, and no much larger clone turns up one base away.

Genomic DNA was extracted from sorted cells for sequencing of the TCRbeta CDR3 region. TCRbeta CDR3 regions were sequenced using the immunoSEQ Assay. The clones in this table, taken by TCRdb from immuneACCESS, are in-frame only. Not every clone is retained; where verified, under half of the shortfall comes from an unresolved V gene, and the cause of the rest is unknown. Here the sample has roughly 53,000 clones; nearly 80% occur a single time. The top ten hold 2% to 2.5% of the sample. Patients with autoimmune disease history or receiving systemic immunosuppression were excluded from the trial. Peripheral blood for TCR sequencing was collected from all dose cohorts at baseline, on cycle 4 day 1, and on cycle 7 day 1. Samples came from an open-label, multicenter, first-in-human phase I dose-escalation trial of ivuxolimab. Adults with locally advanced or metastatic head and neck squamous cell, hepatocellular, melanoma or renal cell carcinoma were enrolled in the trial. Before TCR sequencing, CD4+ and CD8+ T cells were separately sorted from peripheral blood.

The receptor's source is an adult with an advanced solid tumor such as melanoma, head and neck, liver or kidney cancer. Recombination connected TRBV18 to TRBJ1-6; TRBD1 is possibly the D segment (5 matching bases). The sequenced sample was CD4+ or CD8+ T cells sorted from blood, obtained in a trial of the OX40 agonist ivuxolimab. The CDR3: CASSSGLNNSPLHF. The DNA sequence reads TGTGCCAGCTCCTCGGGACTGAATAATTCACCCCTCCACTTT.